These 16 T cell receptor beta chains share one sample of origin, sequenced in a study of blood T cell repertoires in COVID-19. The data were produced by immunoSEQ multiplex PCR, yet TCRdb's version contains in-frame clones alone and is incomplete. The table includes 88,000 or so clones, roughly 77% detected once. The sequencing sample was made of peripheral blood. The receptors derive from a human donor in a cohort sampled during active COVID-19.

The J gene is TRBJ2-1, the V gene TRBV7-2, with D possibly being TRBD2 (7 bases). CDR3 length: 12 residues. CDR1 and CDR2 from the germline V gene are SGHTA and FQGNSA. V dropped 7 bases and J dropped 11 bases, with 15 bases sitting between them. CDR3: CASNPTGGQQFF. Written as DNA, the CDR3 is TGTGCCAGCAACCCCACCGGGGGGCAGCAGTTCTTC.

The genes are TRBV27 and TRBJ1-1; D ambiguous. The ends were cut back, 5 bases at V and 5 bases at J, with 12 bases in the middle. The CDR3 consists of 13 residues. Germline V gives CDR1 MNHEY, CDR2 SMNVEV (reference sequence). The DNA for the CDR3 is TGTGCCAGCAGTGTTACGGTCGGGACTGAAGCTTTCTTT. Translation gives CASSVTVGTEAFF.

V and J are TRBV5-6 and TRBJ2-2; 9 bases match TRBD2. Germline lookup yields CDR1 SGHDT and CDR2 YYEEEE. V shed 0 bases and J 0 bases; nucleotides not matched to a gene: 3. This CDR3 is built from 17 residues. The CDR3 reads CASSLGPSGTNTGELFF. CDR3 sequence (DNA): TGTGCCAGCAGCTTGGGTCCTAGCGGGACGAACACCGGGGAGCTGTTTTTT. Full variable domain (rest looked up from reference TRBV5-6 and TRBJ2-2): DAGVTQSPTHLIKTRGQQVTLRCSPKSGHDTVSWYQQALGQGPQFIFQYYEEEERQRGNFPDRFSGHQFPNYSSELNVNALLLGDSALYLCASSLGPSGTNTGELFFGEGSRLTVL.

This clone was seen just once. The rearrangement joins TRBV5-6 to TRBJ1-1, with D perhaps matching TRBD1 (5 bases). The V end lost 0 bases, the J end lost 3 bases, and 12 bases lay between the germline ends. Germline CDR1 and CDR2: SGHDT and YYEEEE. The CDR3 is 15 residues long. CDR3 loop: CASSLEYGGYTEAFF. DNA of the CDR3: TGTGCCAGCAGCTTGGAGTACGGGGGATACACTGAAGCTTTCTTT.

The chain links TRBV3-1 (or the pseudogene TRBV3-2) to TRBJ2-5, with a possible D match to TRBD1 (6 bases). CDR1 is LGHDT, CDR2 YNNKEL, per germline (reference sequence). Trimming removed 2 bases at V and 4 bases at J, with 14 bases between. The CDR3 totals 15 residues. Here the CDR3 DNA reads TGTGCCAGCAGCCAAAACTTGGGACATGCAGAGACCCAGTACTTC. It is translated as CASSQNLGHAETQYF.

This sequence joins TRBV18 and TRBJ1-3; D is uncertain. The length of the CDR3 is 13 residues. From germline, CDR1 is KGHSH and CDR2 LQKENI. V lost 8 bases to trimming and J lost 3 bases, with 11 bases between them. As DNA, the CDR3 is TGTGCCAGCGGGCAGCAAGATGGAAACACCATATATTTT. Translated, it gives CASGQQDGNTIYF.

The chain joins TRBV11-2 to TRBJ2-7; 10 nucleotides line up with TRBD2. Trimming removed 5 bases from V and 6 bases from J; junction bases left unmatched: 7. Germline V gives CDR1 SGHAT, CDR2 FQNNGV. This CDR3 comprises 14 residues. The CDR3: CASSTLAGAREQYF. As DNA, the CDR3 is TGTGCCAGCAGCACCCTAGCGGGAGCTCGCGAGCAGTACTTC.

V usage is TRBV5-4 and J usage is TRBJ1-4; 7 bases agree with TRBD1. Germline-derived CDR1 and CDR2 are SGHNT and YYREEE (reference sequence). After removal of 2 bases from V and 5 bases from J, the junction contained 6 bases not matched to a gene. The CDR3 runs to 15 residues. CDR3 region: CASSLSGQPNEKLFF. DNA of the CDR3: TGTGCCAGCAGCTTATCGGGACAGCCGAATGAAAAACTGTTTTTT.

This clone occurred a few times. J is TRBJ2-7 and V is TRBV5-4; D is undetermined. The length of the CDR3 is 13 residues. Germline values: CDR1 SGHNT, CDR2 YYREEE (reference sequence). V lost 0 bases and J lost 5, with 9 bases in between. CDR3 region: CASSLGPLDEQYF. In DNA form, the CDR3 reads TGTGCCAGCAGCTTGGGGCCCTTGGACGAGCAGTACTTC.

This sequence joins TRBV18 and TRBJ1-1; 8 nucleotides line up with TRBD1. The trim removed 4 bases at V and 4 bases at J, leaving 5 bases unmatched. Germline V gene lookup returns CDR1 KGHSH and CDR2 LQKENI. The CDR3 length is 14 residues. CDR3 in amino acids: CASSRGQGGTEAFF. DNA for the CDR3: TGTGCCAGCTCACGAGGACAGGGAGGCACTGAAGCTTTCTTT.

The CDR3 reads CASSLDGQLEQYF. In DNA, the CDR3 is TGCGCCAGCAGCTTGGATGGACAGCTCGAGCAGTACTTC. The V call is TRBV5-1, the J call TRBJ2-7, with D possibly TRBD1 on 6 matching bases. Trimming took off 0 bases at V and 6 bases at J, with 10 bases between the two ends. The CDR3 is made up of 13 amino acids. Germline CDR1 SGHRS, CDR2 YFSETQ.

This rearrangement joins TRBV19 to TRBJ1-1, with a tentative D call TRBD1 (6 bases). V was cut by 1 base and J by 2 bases, with 11 bases left in between. This CDR3 has 15 residues. In germline, CDR1 is LNHDA, CDR2 SQIVND (reference sequence). The CDR3: CASSIVARGNTEAFF. CDR3 nucleotide sequence: TGTGCCAGTAGTATAGTGGCCAGGGGAAACACTGAAGCTTTCTTT.

The chain joins TRBV7-2 to TRBJ2-2, with TRBD2 matching 12 bases. Germline trimming cut 4 bases from V and 5 bases from J; bases unmatched to any gene: 8. This CDR3 contains 17 residues. Germline V gene sequence: CDR1 SGHTA, CDR2 FQGNSA. CDR3 loop: CASSWRRTSGTTGELFF. DNA of the CDR3: TGTGCCAGCAGCTGGAGAAGGACTAGCGGGACGACCGGGGAGCTGTTTTTT. Filled out from reference TRBV7-2 and TRBJ2-2, the complete variable domain reads GAGVSQSPSNKVTEKGKDVELRCDPISGHTALYWYRQSLGQGLEFLIYFQGNSAPDKSGLPSDRFSAERTGGSVSTLTIQRTQQEDSAVYLCASSWRRTSGTTGELFFGEGSRLTVL.

This clone turned up a few times. This sequence joins TRBV9 and TRBJ2-1, with 10 bases lining up with TRBD2. With 1 base clipped from V and 8 bases from J, the junction kept 0 bases outside the gene matches. Germline assignment: CDR1 SGDLS and CDR2 YYNGEE. The CDR3 totals 13 residues. CDR3 bases: TGTGCCAGCAGCGTACTAGCGGGAGATGAGCAGTTCTTC. Amino acids: CASSVLAGDEQFF.

The CDR3 nucleotides read TGTGCCAGCAGCTCGGTAGGACAGGGGGTGTATCCCCAGCATTTT. Amino acid sequence: CASSSVGQGVYPQHF. V and J are TRBV6-6 and TRBJ1-5; the match to TRBD1 covers 10 bases. Unmatched junction bases numbered 12, after V lost 6 bases and J lost 10 bases. This CDR3 spans 15 amino acids. Germline CDR1 and CDR2: MNHNY and SVGAGI (reference sequence).

This chain uses TRBV7-2 with TRBJ2-3; no reliable D call. The CDR3 runs 15 residues. With 1 base removed from V and 3 bases from J, the gap between germline ends came to 11 bases. Germline V gene data show CDR1 as SGHTA and CDR2 as FQGNSA. CDR3 coding DNA: TGTGCCAGCAGCTTAGTGGTGACTCCGACAGATACGCAGTATTTT. This encodes CASSLVVTPTDTQYF.